This passage covers 7 T cell receptor beta chains from one sample sequenced in a study of early stage breast cancer tumors. Some clones are missing from TCRdb's copy, which holds only in-frame ones; the method was immunoSEQ multiplex PCR. The data hold 50,000 to 75,000 clones, with 60% to 85% observed a single time. The sequenced sample was blood. The source is a person between 30 and 45 years old with breast cancer.

The J gene is TRBJ1-1, the V gene TRBV5-1; TRBD1 might be the D (5 bases). V was pared by 4 bases and J by 6 bases, with 16 bases between. This CDR3 comprises 14 residues. Germline V gene lookup returns CDR1 SGHRS and CDR2 YFSETQ. This chain's CDR3 is CASSRRDQWAEAFF. The CDR3 nucleotides read TGCGCCAGCAGCAGACGGGACCAATGGGCTGAAGCTTTCTTT.

The table lists this clone with a count of one. Other DNA sequences in the same sample also yield this CDR3. The chain links TRBV11-2 to TRBJ2-7, with TRBD2 as a possible D gene (8 bases). The CDR3 consists of 14 residues. The germline V gene encodes CDR1 SGHAT and CDR2 FQNNGV. The V end was cut by 6 bases, the J end by 3 bases, with 15 bases between. The CDR3, as DNA: TGTGCCAGCAGGAGGGGGCTAGCGGGCTACGAGCAGTACTTC. This codes for CASRRGLAGYEQYF.

The chain uses TRBV5-1 and TRBJ1-4; weak D call: TRBD1 (6 bases). V lost 0 bases and J 6 bases, leaving 9 bases between the germline ends. The CDR3 covers 14 residues. Germline V gene data show CDR1 as SGHRS and CDR2 as YFSETQ. The CDR3 loop reads CASSLARGDEKLFF. Here the CDR3 DNA reads TGCGCCAGCAGCTTGGCCAGGGGAGATGAAAAACTGTTTTTT.

The chain recombines TRBV7-2 with TRBJ2-2, with 10 nucleotides matching TRBD2. This CDR3 spans 15 amino acids. Germline loops: CDR1 SGHTA, CDR2 FQGNSA. V lost 5 bases, J lost 5 bases, and 5 bases stayed unmatched. CDR3 in amino acids: CASSVGLAETGELFF. The DNA of the CDR3 is TGTGCCAGCAGCGTTGGACTAGCGGAAACCGGGGAGCTGTTTTTT.

The rearrangement links TRBV5-6 to TRBJ2-3; 11 bases are shared with TRBD2. Germline V CDR1 and CDR2: SGHDT, YYEEEE. V shed 3 bases and J 1 base; nucleotides not matched to a gene: 13. CDR3 size: 19 residues. CDR3 amino acids: CASSSLAGGPNSRTDTQYF. The DNA of the CDR3 is TGTGCCAGCAGCTCGCTAGCGGGAGGTCCCAACTCCCGCACAGATACGCAGTATTTT.

CDR3 sequence: CAWSETGALYSYEQYF. CDR3 nucleotide sequence: TGTGCCTGGAGCGAAACAGGGGCATTATACTCCTACGAGCAGTACTTC. The rearrangement joins TRBV30 to TRBJ2-7; TRBD1 matches at 7 bases. From germline, CDR1 is GTSNPN and CDR2 SVGIG (reference sequence). Trimming took 3 bases from V and 0 from J; bases not matched to a gene: 11. The CDR3 covers 16 residues.

V usage is TRBV7-3 and J usage is TRBJ2-7, with a possible D match to TRBD2 (7 bases). V was trimmed by 4 bases and J by 9 bases, leaving 19 bases between them. The length of the CDR3 is 14 residues. Germline lookup yields CDR1 SGHTA and CDR2 FQGTGA. Here the CDR3 DNA reads TGTGCCAGCAGCTCGACGCCTCAAGGGGGGGTGCAGTACTTC. Translating gives CASSSTPQGGVQYF. Full variable domain (outside the CDR3, taken from reference TRBV7-3 and TRBJ2-7): GAGVSQTPSNKVTEKGKYVELRCDPISGHTALYWYRQSLGQGPEFLIYFQGTGAADDSGLPNDRFFAVRPEGSVSTLKIQRTERGDSAVYLCASSSTPQGGVQYFGPGTRLTVT.